Listed here are 9 T cell receptor beta chains from one sample, sequenced in a study. From the 5' RACE reads, TCRdb called clonotypes with MiXCR, one entry per CDR3 protein. In the table there are under 5,500 distinct CDR3 sequences, around three quarters of which are singletons. Sequencing was carried out using naive CD4+ T cells sorted from blood. Documented subset: naive CD4+ T cells, CD4+CD45RA+CD25-. The source is a female donor with breast cancer.

This clonotype has only a few counts. The V gene is TRBV6-5, the J gene TRBJ1-5, with 7 bases aligning to TRBD1. CDR3 length equals 12 residues. In germline, CDR1 is MNHEY, CDR2 SVGAGI. With 8 bases clipped from V and 7 bases from J, the junction kept 5 bases outside the gene matches. DNA for the CDR3: TGTGCCAGCCGTACAGGGGAACAGCCCCAGCATTTT. Translating gives CASRTGEQPQHF.

The chain is built from TRBV6-5 and TRBJ2-1, with TRBD1 as a possible D gene (6 bases). The CDR3 runs to 17 residues. In germline, CDR1 is MNHEY, CDR2 SVGAGI. V lost 4 bases to trimming and J lost 7 bases, with 23 bases between them. CDR3 coding DNA: TGTGCCAGCAGTTCCCGCGCCGGGACCAGGGGTGGGAATGAGCAGTTCTTC. This encodes CASSSRAGTRGGNEQFF.

The chain combines TRBV4-1 with TRBJ2-3; 9 bases match TRBD2. CDR3 length equals 15 residues. V was clipped by 0 bases and J by 7 bases; unmatched bases: 5. Germline CDR1 reads MGHRA; CDR2 reads YSYEKL. The CDR3 region has the DNA TGCGCCAGCAGCCAAGATCGCGGGGGGGGTTATACGCAGTATTTT. It translates to CASSQDRGGGYTQYF.

This chain joins TRBV20-1 and TRBJ1-1, with 7 bases identical to TRBD1. The CDR3 has 18 amino acids. The J segment lost 1 base and the V segment lost 3 bases, leaving 17 bases of the junction unmatched. Germline lookup yields CDR1 DFQATT and CDR2 SNEGSKA (reference sequence). DNA for the CDR3: TGCAGTGCTAGTCCATGGGGGAGACAGGGAATCGGGAACACTGAAGCTTTCTTT. It encodes CSASPWGRQGIGNTEAFF.

The V and J genes are TRBV28 and TRBJ1-2, with D perhaps matching TRBD1 (6 bases). The CDR3 is 15 amino acids. The V end lost 4 bases, the J end lost 8 bases, and 20 bases lay between the germline ends. Germline CDR1 is MDHEN and CDR2 is SYDVKM. The CDR3 bases are TGTGCCAGCAGTTCTACTGGGGGCAGGGCGGAAGGCTACACCTTC. Amino acids: CASSSTGGRAEGYTF.

In its sample, this clonotype is large (0.1 to 1%). The gene calls are TRBV4-2 and TRBJ1-1; TRBD1 matches at 9 bases. The J segment lost 1 base and the V segment lost 0 bases, leaving 3 bases of the junction unmatched. Germline V gene lookup returns CDR1 LGHNA and CDR2 YNFKEQ. This CDR3 is 16 amino acids long. The chain's CDR3 is CASSQEGQGTNTEAFF. In nucleotides, the CDR3 is TGTGCCAGCAGCCAAGAGGGACAGGGAACGAACACTGAAGCTTTCTTT.

Remarks on this clonotype: At one end the junction does not follow the germline gene, possibly because of a read error. The chain is built from TRBV20-1 and TRBJ2-5; D ambiguous. The CDR3 contains 15 residues. CDR1 DFQATT and CDR2 SNEGSKA come from the germline V gene (reference sequence). For the CDR3, the DNA is TGCAGTGCTAGTGGGGTGCCAGGTGCCCAAGAGACCCAGCACTTC. Its protein product is CSASGVPGAQETQHF.

The rearrangement links TRBV6-1 to TRBJ1-1; D perhaps matches TRBD1 (5 bases). V was cut by 6 bases and J by 3 bases, with 11 bases left in between. The CDR3 covers 13 residues. Germline V gene data show CDR1 as MNHNS and CDR2 as SASEGT. The CDR3 sequence is CASRPPGHTEAFF. The CDR3 nucleotides read TGTGCCAGCAGGCCTCCGGGACACACTGAAGCTTTCTTT.

The chain joins TRBV20-1 to TRBJ1-2; TRBD1 might be the D (6 bases). CDR1 and CDR2 (germline): DFQATT, SNEGSKA (reference sequence). This CDR3 spans 13 amino acids. The ends were cut back, 2 bases at V and 2 bases at J, with 9 bases in the middle. CDR3 in amino acids: CSARRTGNYGYTF. As DNA, the CDR3 is TGCAGTGCTAGACGAACAGGGAACTATGGCTACACCTTC.